The rows below give T cell receptor beta chains drawn from one sample of a study of blood T cell repertoires in COVID-19. The table came from immunoSEQ multiplex PCR; TCRdb's copy has only in-frame clones and leaves some out. The profile shows about 400,000 clones, just under 90% of them singletons. Material: PBMCs or T cells enriched from blood (not recorded which). Receptors were obtained from a woman aged 30 to 39 who had recovered from COVID-19. CDR3s include the opening cysteine and the closing phenylalanine or tryptophan. A D gene is named only where the DNA matches it firmly. Size is omitted from some rows. Given values are once, few, many or a class for expanded clones.

V	D	J	size	CDR3	DNA
TRBV2	-	TRBJ2-5	-	CASTGDNETQYF	TGTGCCAGCACAGGGGATAATGAGACCCAGTACTTC
TRBV7-9	-	TRBJ1-2	-	CASNLRADYGYTF	TGTGCCAGCAATCTGCGGGCGGACTATGGCTACACCTTC
TRBV5-6	-	TRBJ1-1	-	CASSLPRGVVTEAFF	TGTGCCAGCAGCTTGCCTCGGGGAGTGGTCACTGAAGCTTTCTTT
TRBV28	TRBD2	TRBJ2-1	once	CASSRHSGRGYNEQFF	TGTGCCAGCAGTCGGCATAGCGGGAGGGGGTACAATGAGCAGTTCTTC
TRBV12-3/TRBV12-4	TRBD1	TRBJ1-2	-	CASSGQGFYGYTF	TGTGCCAGCAGCGGACAGGGGTTCTACGGCTACACCTTC
TRBV29-1	-	TRBJ1-1	-	CSVEGAREAFF	TGCAGCGTTGAGGGGGCCCGTGAAGCTTTCTTT
TRBV4-1	TRBD1	TRBJ1-4	-	CASSQVQGALGEKLFF	TGCGCCAGCAGCCAGGTACAGGGGGCGTTAGGTGAAAAACTGTTTTTT
TRBV28	TRBD1	TRBJ2-2	-	CASSTGQRLTGELFF	TGTGCCAGCAGTACGGGACAGAGGCTTACCGGGGAGCTGTTTTTT
TRBV11-2	TRBD1	TRBJ1-2	-	CASSSRYDRDYGYTF	TGTGCCAGCAGCTCTAGATATGACAGGGACTATGGCTACACCTTC
TRBV27	TRBD2	TRBJ2-1	-	CASSHGTSGGAVGNEQFF	TGTGCCAGCAGTCACGGGACTAGCGGGGGGGCAGTCGGGAATGAGCAGTTCTTC
TRBV27	TRBD1	TRBJ2-7	-	CASSFTGDSYEQYF	TGTGCCAGCAGTTTCACAGGGGACTCCTACGAGCAGTACTTC
TRBV7-6	TRBD2	TRBJ2-1	-	CASSLVGRVAGLSPYYNEQFF	TGTGCCAGCAGCTTAGTGGGGCGGGTAGCGGGACTATCCCCCTACTACAATGAGCAGTTCTTC
TRBV27	-	TRBJ1-1	-	CASSFKSGLGTEAFF	TGTGCCAGCAGTTTTAAGTCAGGGCTGGGCACTGAAGCTTTCTTT
TRBV7-9	-	TRBJ1-2	-	CASSFLGAYGYTF	TGTGCCAGCAGCTTCTTAGGGGCGTATGGCTACACCTTC
TRBV10-3	TRBD1	TRBJ1-2	once	CAISGAGGDGYTF	TGTGCCATCAGTGGTGCAGGGGGCGATGGCTACACCTTC
TRBV24-1	TRBD2	TRBJ2-1	-	CATSGTSGNNEQFF	TGTGCCACCAGCGGGACTAGCGGCAACAATGAGCAGTTCTTC
TRBV2	-	TRBJ1-3	-	CASSRDTQSPSGNTIYF	TGTGCCAGCAGTAGGGACACCCAGAGCCCCTCTGGAAACACCATATATTTT
TRBV30	-	TRBJ1-6	-	CAWSAEPLNSPLHF	TGTGCCTGGAGTGCTGAGCCCTTAAATTCACCCCTCCACTTT
TRBV13	TRBD1	TRBJ1-1	-	CASSLTGRNTEAFF	TGTGCCAGCAGCCTGACAGGGCGGAACACTGAAGCTTTCTTT
TRBV7-9	-	TRBJ1-5	-	CASSLGQGSQPQHF	TGTGCCAGCAGCTTAGGGCAGGGGAGTCAGCCCCAGCATTTT
TRBV13	TRBD1	TRBJ2-3	-	CASSYEGGQGTDTQYF	TGTGCCAGCAGCTACGAGGGGGGACAGGGCACAGATACGCAGTATTTT
TRBV6-2/TRBV6-3	TRBD2	TRBJ2-7	-	CASSVLAGTSEQYF	TGTGCCAGCAGCGTACTAGCGGGGACCTCCGAGCAGTACTTC
TRBV30	TRBD2	TRBJ2-7	few	CAWSLVSGGRFYEQYF	TGTGCCTGGAGTCTAGTTTCAGGCGGGAGATTCTACGAGCAGTACTTC
TRBV12-3/TRBV12-4	TRBD2	TRBJ2-5	-	CASRGTSSETQYF	TGTGCCAGCAGGGGGACTAGCTCAGAGACCCAGTACTTC
TRBV5-1	TRBD1	TRBJ2-7	-	CASSLGTGGSDEQYF	TGCGCCAGCAGCTTGGGGACAGGGGGCTCTGACGAGCAGTACTTC
TRBV28	-	TRBJ2-1	-	CASSQTWEVDNEQFF	TGTGCCAGCAGCCAAACGTGGGAGGTTGACAATGAGCAGTTCTTC
TRBV24-1	-	TRBJ2-1	-	CATSDPTSYNEQFF	TGTGCCACCAGTGACCCAACTAGCTACAATGAGCAGTTCTTC
TRBV5-1	-	TRBJ1-6	-	CASSSGPTGSPLHF	TGCGCCAGCAGCTCCGGTCCCACAGGTTCACCCCTCCACTTT
TRBV7-9	-	TRBJ2-7	few	CASSPSYEQYF	TGTGCCAGCAGCCCATCCTACGAGCAGTACTTC
TRBV27	-	TRBJ2-3	-	CASSLLPPTSTDTQYF	TGTGCCAGCAGTTTACTTCCACCGACAAGCACAGATACGCAGTATTTT
TRBV4-3	TRBD1	TRBJ1-1	-	CASSQGVRGRVEAFF	TGCGCCAGCAGCCAGGGAGTTAGGGGGCGCGTTGAAGCTTTCTTT
TRBV6-4	TRBD1	TRBJ1-2	-	CASSTGTDYGYTF	TGTGCCAGCAGTACCGGGACAGACTATGGCTACACCTTC
TRBV9	-	TRBJ1-2	-	CASSSPAQGGYTF	TGTGCCAGCAGCTCGCCGGCCCAGGGTGGCTACACCTTC
TRBV19	-	TRBJ2-7	-	CASSGGAGDEQYF	TGTGCCAGTAGTGGGGGCGCTGGTGACGAGCAGTACTTC
TRBV6-5	-	TRBJ1-1	-	CASSSRAEAFF	TGTGCCAGCAGTTCCCGGGCTGAAGCTTTCTTT
TRBV3-1/TRBV3-2	TRBD1	TRBJ1-6	-	CASGLTGVRYNSPLHF	TGTGCCAGCGGATTAACAGGGGTTCGTTATAATTCACCCCTCCACTTT
TRBV5-1	-	TRBJ1-2	-	CASSSAASVSGYTF	TGCGCCAGCAGCTCCGCGGCCTCCGTATCCGGCTACACCTTC
TRBV5-4	-	TRBJ2-5	-	CASRAERERTQYF	TGTGCCAGCAGGGCCGAAAGGGAGAGGACCCAGTACTTC
TRBV15	-	TRBJ1-2	once	CATSSILFRSNYGYTF	TGTGCCACCAGCAGCATCCTTTTCAGATCTAACTATGGCTACACCTTC
TRBV2	-	TRBJ1-1	-	CASSVPGGNTEAFF	TGTGCCAGCAGTGTCCCGGGGGGGAACACTGAAGCTTTCTTT
TRBV12-3/TRBV12-4	-	TRBJ1-5	-	CASSIINQPQHF	TGTGCCAGCAGTATAATAAATCAGCCCCAGCATTTT
TRBV2	-	TRBJ1-1	-	CATRTEVDTEAFF	TGTGCCACTAGGACGGAGGTAGACACTGAAGCTTTCTTT
TRBV5-1	TRBD1	TRBJ1-2	-	CASSLEQGAGGYTF	TGCGCCAGCAGCTTGGAGCAGGGGGCGGGCGGCTACACCTTC
TRBV29-1	-	TRBJ2-7	few	CSVEDPMAYEQYF	TGCAGCGTTGAAGATCCAATGGCTTACGAGCAGTACTTC
TRBV6-5	-	TRBJ1-2	-	CASSLTGYGYTF	TGTGCCAGCAGTTTAACAGGGTATGGCTACACCTTC
TRBV12-5	TRBD2	TRBJ2-1	-	CASGSGTRIGGEQFF	TGTGCTAGTGGTTCTGGGACTAGGATTGGGGGTGAGCAGTTCTTC
TRBV2	TRBD1	TRBJ1-1	-	CASSGWTGGKMNTEAFF	TGTGCCAGCAGTGGATGGACAGGGGGCAAAATGAACACTGAAGCTTTCTTT
TRBV28	TRBD1	TRBJ1-4	-	CASSSYRGPANEKLFF	TGTGCCAGCAGTTCCTACAGGGGGCCGGCTAATGAAAAACTGTTTTTT
TRBV27	-	TRBJ1-1	-	CASSLSQSATEAFF	TGTGCCAGCAGTTTATCCCAGAGCGCGACTGAAGCTTTCTTT
TRBV7-2	TRBD2	TRBJ2-7	once	CASSLAVGGGEQYF	TGTGCCAGCAGCTTAGCCGTGGGGGGGGGCGAGCAGTACTTC
TRBV18	TRBD1	TRBJ2-5	-	CASSPGTEETQYF	TGTGCCAGCTCACCCGGGACAGAAGAGACCCAGTACTTC
TRBV7-6	TRBD1	TRBJ2-2	-	CASSNPRQGAGELFF	TGTGCCAGCAGTAACCCAAGACAGGGGGCCGGGGAGCTGTTTTTT
TRBV28	TRBD1	TRBJ1-5	-	CASSSNRGLPALGDQPQHF	TGTGCCAGCAGTTCTAACAGGGGGCTCCCTGCTTTGGGGGATCAGCCCCAGCATTTT
TRBV28	-	TRBJ1-1	-	CASLPRQIPVKNTEAFF	TGTGCCAGCCTGCCCCGTCAGATCCCTGTTAAGAACACTGAAGCTTTCTTT
TRBV24-1	TRBD1	TRBJ2-2	-	CATWDRDTGELFF	TGTGCCACCTGGGACAGGGACACCGGGGAGCTGTTTTTT
TRBV6-1	-	TRBJ1-3	many	CASSEAPDSSGNTIYF	TGTGCCAGCAGTGAAGCGCCGGACAGTTCCGGAAACACCATATATTTT
TRBV2	-	TRBJ1-1	-	CASRGGAFEWGVRTEAFF	TGTGCCAGCAGAGGAGGGGCATTTGAGTGGGGGGTTAGGACTGAAGCTTTCTTT
TRBV27	-	TRBJ1-5	-	CASSLYQGGNQPQHF	TGTGCCAGCAGTTTATACCAGGGAGGTAATCAGCCCCAGCATTTT